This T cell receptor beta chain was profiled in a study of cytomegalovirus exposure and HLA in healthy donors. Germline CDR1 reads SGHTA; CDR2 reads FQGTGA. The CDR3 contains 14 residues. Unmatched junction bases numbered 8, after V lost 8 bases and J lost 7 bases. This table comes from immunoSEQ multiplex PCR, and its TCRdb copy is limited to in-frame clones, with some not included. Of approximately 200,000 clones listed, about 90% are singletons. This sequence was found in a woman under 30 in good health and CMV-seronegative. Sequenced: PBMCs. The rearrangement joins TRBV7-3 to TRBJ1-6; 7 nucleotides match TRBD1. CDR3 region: CASDSGTANSPLHF. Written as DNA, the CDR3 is TGTGCCAGCGATTCGGGGACAGCGAATTCACCCCTCCACTTT.